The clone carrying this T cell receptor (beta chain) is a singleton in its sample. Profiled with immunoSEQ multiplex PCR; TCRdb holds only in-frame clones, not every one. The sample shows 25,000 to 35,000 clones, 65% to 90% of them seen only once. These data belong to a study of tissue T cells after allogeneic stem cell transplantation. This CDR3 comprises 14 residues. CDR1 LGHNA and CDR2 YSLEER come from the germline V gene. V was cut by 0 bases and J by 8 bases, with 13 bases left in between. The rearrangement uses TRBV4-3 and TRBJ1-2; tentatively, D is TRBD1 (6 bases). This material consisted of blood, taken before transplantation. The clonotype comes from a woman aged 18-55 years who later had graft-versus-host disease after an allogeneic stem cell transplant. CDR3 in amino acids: CASSQEPRGPGYTF. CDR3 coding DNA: TGCGCCAGCAGCCAAGAGCCCCGGGGGCCCGGCTACACCTTC.